Below, one T cell receptor beta chain is given with its context. No antigen is known for it. V shed 7 bases and J 1 base; nucleotides not matched to a gene: 7. The CDR3 length is 15 residues. Germline V CDR1 and CDR2: LNHDA, SQIVND (reference sequence). The source of the sample is a study of cytomegalovirus exposure and HLA in healthy donors. The PCR had 60 Vbeta and 13 Jbeta primers. This table comes from immunoSEQ multiplex PCR, and its TCRdb copy is limited to in-frame clones, with some not included. The top ten clones hold about 1.9% of a sample with 200,000 to 250,000 clones, around 75% of them seen once. Study results and limitations: Owing to their indistinguishability, certain V segments, notably TRBV6-2 and TRBV6-3, were excluded. The study listed approximately 160 cytomegalovirus-associated TCR beta chains. Certain sequence variants were highly shared and formed a cluster, and this cluster was likely a sequencing artifact. A reported reduction in N-insertions relative to the 666-donor mean was seen in an Asian-associated ancestry cluster in a later analysis.

This TCR was recovered from a woman in her twenties or thirties in good health and CMV-seronegative. Sequenced material: PBMCs. The V gene is TRBV19, the J gene TRBJ1-5; 7 nucleotides match TRBD1. CDR3 in DNA: TGTGCCAGTACACAGGGGACAGCCAGCAATCAGCCCCAGCATTTT. It translates to CASTQGTASNQPQHF.